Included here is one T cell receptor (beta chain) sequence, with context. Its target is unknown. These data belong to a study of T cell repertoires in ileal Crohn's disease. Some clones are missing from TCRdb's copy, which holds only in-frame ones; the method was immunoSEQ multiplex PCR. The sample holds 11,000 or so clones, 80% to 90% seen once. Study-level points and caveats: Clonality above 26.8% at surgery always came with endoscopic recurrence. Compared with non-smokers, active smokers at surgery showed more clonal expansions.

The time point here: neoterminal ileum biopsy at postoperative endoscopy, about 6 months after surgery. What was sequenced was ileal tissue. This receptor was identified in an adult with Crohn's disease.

The chain's CDR3 is CASAGSSNQPQHF. DNA of the CDR3: TGTGCCAGTGCGGGGAGTAGCAATCAGCCCCAGCATTTT. The chain has TRBV19 and TRBJ1-5, with no clear D. The germline CDR1 and CDR2 sequences are LNHDA and SQIVND (reference sequence). CDR3 length: 13 residues. The V gene lost 8 bases and the J gene lost 0 bases, with 8 bases spanning the gap.